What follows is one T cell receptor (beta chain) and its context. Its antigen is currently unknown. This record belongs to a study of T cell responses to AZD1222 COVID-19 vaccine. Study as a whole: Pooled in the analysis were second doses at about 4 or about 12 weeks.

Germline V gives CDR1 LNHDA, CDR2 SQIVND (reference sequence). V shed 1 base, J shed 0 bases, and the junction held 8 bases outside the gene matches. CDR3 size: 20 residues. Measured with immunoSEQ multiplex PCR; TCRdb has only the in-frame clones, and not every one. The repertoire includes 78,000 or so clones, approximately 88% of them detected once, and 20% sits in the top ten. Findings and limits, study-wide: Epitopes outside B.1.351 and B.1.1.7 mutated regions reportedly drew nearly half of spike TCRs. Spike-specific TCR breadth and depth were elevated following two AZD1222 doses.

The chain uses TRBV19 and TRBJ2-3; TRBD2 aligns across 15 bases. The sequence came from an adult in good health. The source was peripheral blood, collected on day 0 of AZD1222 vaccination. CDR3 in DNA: TGTGCCAGTAGTATAGTCTCCGGGACTAGCGGGGGGCCTAGCACAGATACGCAGTATTTT. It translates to CASSIVSGTSGGPSTDTQYF.